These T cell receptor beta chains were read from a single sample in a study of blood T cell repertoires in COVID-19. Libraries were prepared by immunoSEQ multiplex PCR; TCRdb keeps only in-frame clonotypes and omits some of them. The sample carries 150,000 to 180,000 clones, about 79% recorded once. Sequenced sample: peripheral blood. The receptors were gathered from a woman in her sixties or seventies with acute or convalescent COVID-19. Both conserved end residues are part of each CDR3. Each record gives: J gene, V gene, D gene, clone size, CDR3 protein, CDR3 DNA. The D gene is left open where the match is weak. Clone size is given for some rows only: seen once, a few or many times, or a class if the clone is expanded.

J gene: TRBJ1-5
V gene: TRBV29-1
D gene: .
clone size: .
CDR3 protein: CSVAFLAGRNQPQHF
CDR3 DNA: TGCAGCGTTGCGTTCCTCGCCGGTCGCAATCAGCCCCAGCATTTT

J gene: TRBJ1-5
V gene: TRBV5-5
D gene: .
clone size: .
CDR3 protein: CASSLGQFSNQPQHF
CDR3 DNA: TGTGCCAGCAGCTTGGGACAGTTTAGCAATCAGCCCCAGCATTTT

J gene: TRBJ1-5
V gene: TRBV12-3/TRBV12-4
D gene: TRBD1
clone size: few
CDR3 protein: CASDRQGGQPQHF
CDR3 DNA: TGTGCCAGCGATAGACAGGGGGGTCAGCCCCAGCATTTT

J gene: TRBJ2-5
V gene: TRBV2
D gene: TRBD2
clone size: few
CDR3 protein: CASTPNPTTGGETQYF
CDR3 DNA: TGTGCCAGCACCCCCAATCCGACCACCGGGGGGGAGACCCAGTACTTC

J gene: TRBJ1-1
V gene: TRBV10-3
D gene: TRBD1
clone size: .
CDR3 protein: CAISETGQGNTEAFF
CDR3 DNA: TGTGCCATCAGTGAGACGGGACAGGGGAACACTGAAGCTTTCTTT

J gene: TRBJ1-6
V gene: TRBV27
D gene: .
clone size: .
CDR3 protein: CASSLRQYNSPLHF
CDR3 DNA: TGTGCCAGCAGTTTGCGACAGTATAATTCACCCCTCCACTTT

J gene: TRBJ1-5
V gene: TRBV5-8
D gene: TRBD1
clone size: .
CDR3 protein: CASSRTGKSNQPQHF
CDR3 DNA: TGTGCCAGCAGCCGGACAGGGAAGAGCAATCAGCCCCAGCATTTT

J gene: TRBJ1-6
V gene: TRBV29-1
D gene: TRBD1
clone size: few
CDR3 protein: CSVTTGKNSPLHF
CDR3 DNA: TGCAGCGTTACGACAGGGAAAAATTCACCCCTCCACTTT

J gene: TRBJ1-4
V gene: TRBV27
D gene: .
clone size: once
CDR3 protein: CASSPAGTGSQEKLFF
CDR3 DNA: TGTGCCAGCAGTCCGGCCGGAACAGGGTCGCAGGAAAAACTGTTTTTT

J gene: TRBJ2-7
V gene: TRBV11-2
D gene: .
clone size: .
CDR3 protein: CASSIQGDEQYF
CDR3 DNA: TGTGCCAGCAGCATACAGGGAGACGAGCAGTACTTC

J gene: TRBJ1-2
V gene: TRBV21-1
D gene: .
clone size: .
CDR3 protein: CASKSLPPIRSCGYTF
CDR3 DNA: TGTGCCAGCAAATCTCTACCCCCTATTCGGTCTTGTGGCTACACCTTC

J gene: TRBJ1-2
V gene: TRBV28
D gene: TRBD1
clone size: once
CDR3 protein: CATKQGMGGYTF
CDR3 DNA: TGTGCCACTAAACAGGGGATGGGCGGCTACACCTTC

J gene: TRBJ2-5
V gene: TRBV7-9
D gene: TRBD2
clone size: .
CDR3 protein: CASSRGGWETQYF
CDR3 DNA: TGTGCCAGCAGTCGGGGGGGCTGGGAGACCCAGTACTTC

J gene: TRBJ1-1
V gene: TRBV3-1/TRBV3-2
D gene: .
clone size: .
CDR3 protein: CASSGGSRDQAFF
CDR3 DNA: TGTGCCAGCAGCGGGGGGTCCCGAGATCAAGCTTTCTTT

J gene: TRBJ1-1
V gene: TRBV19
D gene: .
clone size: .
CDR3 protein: CASSPQTGAAFF
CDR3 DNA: TGTGCCAGTAGCCCCCAAACGGGTGCAGCTTTCTTT

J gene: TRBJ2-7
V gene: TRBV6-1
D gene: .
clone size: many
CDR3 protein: CASSDLDRGEQYF
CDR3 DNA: TGTGCCAGCAGTGATCTAGACAGAGGCGAGCAGTACTTC

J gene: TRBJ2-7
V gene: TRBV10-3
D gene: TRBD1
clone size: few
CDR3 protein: CAISDPGQGSSYEQYF
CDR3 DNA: TGTGCCATCAGTGATCCGGGACAGGGAAGCTCCTACGAGCAGTACTTC

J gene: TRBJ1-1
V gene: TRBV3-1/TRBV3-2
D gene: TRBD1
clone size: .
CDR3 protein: CASNTRGTANTEAFF
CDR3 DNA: TGTGCCAGCAACACTCGCGGGACAGCAAACACTGAAGCTTTCTTT

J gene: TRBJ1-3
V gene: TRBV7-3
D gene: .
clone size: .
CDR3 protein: CASKGGSGNTIYF
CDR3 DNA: TGTGCCAGCAAAGGCGGCAGCGGAAACACCATATATTTT

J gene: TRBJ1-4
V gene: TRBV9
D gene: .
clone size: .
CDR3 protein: CASSPDGGWEKLFF
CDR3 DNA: TGTGCCAGCAGCCCCGATGGGGGGTGGGAAAAACTGTTTTTT

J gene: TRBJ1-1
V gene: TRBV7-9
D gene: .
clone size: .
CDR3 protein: CASSLRRGAHSTEAFF
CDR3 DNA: TGTGCCAGCAGCTTACGACGGGGGGCCCACAGCACTGAAGCTTTCTTT

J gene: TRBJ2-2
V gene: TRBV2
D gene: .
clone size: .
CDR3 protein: CASSERRVPGELFF
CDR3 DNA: TGTGCCAGCAGTGAACGCAGGGTCCCCGGGGAGCTGTTTTTT

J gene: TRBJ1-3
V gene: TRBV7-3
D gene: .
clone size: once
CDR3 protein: CASSLTAGQGNTIYF
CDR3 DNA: TGTGCCAGCAGCTTAACAGCAGGGCAGGGAAACACCATATATTTT

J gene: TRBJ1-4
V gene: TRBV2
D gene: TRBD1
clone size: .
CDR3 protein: CASGDRVDEKLFF
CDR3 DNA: TGTGCCAGCGGGGACAGGGTGGATGAAAAACTGTTTTTT

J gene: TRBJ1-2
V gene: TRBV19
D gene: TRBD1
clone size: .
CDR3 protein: CASSIRSGTGAYGYTF
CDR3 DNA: TGTGCCAGTAGTATTCGCTCCGGGACAGGGGCATATGGCTACACCTTC

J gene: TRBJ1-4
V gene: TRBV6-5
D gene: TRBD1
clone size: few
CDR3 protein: CASSLDRGLNEKLFF
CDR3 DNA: TGTGCCAGCAGCCTGGACAGGGGACTCAATGAAAAACTGTTTTTT

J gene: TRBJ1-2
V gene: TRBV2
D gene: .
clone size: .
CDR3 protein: CASSAGVYGYTF
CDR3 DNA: TGTGCCAGCAGTGCAGGGGTATATGGCTACACCTTC